The rows below give T cell receptor beta chains drawn from one sample of a study of shared clonotypes between healthy human individuals. Sequencing used immunoSEQ multiplex PCR; TCRdb keeps in-frame clones, though not all of them. The table lists hundreds of thousands of clones, more than 95% of them singletons, with 0.057% in the top ten. Sequences were obtained from naive CD4+ T cells sorted from blood. Every receptor here comes from a woman between 25 and 40 years old in good health. Each CDR3 is given with its conserved first and last residue. D genes are given only for firm matches. Where a row states a size, it is once, few, many or the class of an expanded clone; other rows omit it.

clone size | J gene | V gene | D gene | CDR3 protein | CDR3 DNA
. | TRBJ2-5 | TRBV29-1 | . | CSVDSQSETQYF | TGCAGCGTTGATTCCCAGTCAGAGACCCAGTACTTC
. | TRBJ1-3 | TRBV6-5 | . | CASSAQGRVGNTIYF | TGTGCCAGCAGTGCACAAGGCAGGGTTGGAAACACCATATATTTT
. | TRBJ2-3 | TRBV5-1 | TRBD2 | CASSLVGGLAGVGTDTQYF | TGCGCCAGCAGCTTGGTCGGTGGTCTAGCGGGAGTAGGCACAGATACGCAGTATTTT
once | TRBJ2-5 | TRBV21-1 | . | CASRSIQGDGETQYF | TGTGCCAGCAGGAGTATTCAGGGCGACGGGGAGACCCAGTACTTC
. | TRBJ2-3 | TRBV6-5 | . | CASSLALETDTQYF | TGTGCCAGCAGCCTAGCACTCGAAACAGATACGCAGTATTTT
. | TRBJ2-7 | TRBV4-2 | . | CASSQGPGLLSYEQYF | TGTGCCAGCAGCCAAGGGCCGGGACTCCTCTCCTACGAGCAGTACTTC
. | TRBJ1-5 | TRBV2 | . | CASSGLNQPQHF | TGTGCCAGCAGTGGACTGAATCAGCCCCAGCATTTT
. | TRBJ1-2 | TRBV28 | . | CASSLSAFELGYTF | TGTGCCAGCAGTTTATCCGCATTTGAATTGGGCTACACCTTC
. | TRBJ2-1 | TRBV12-5 | TRBD1 | CASGPGQGDRNEQFF | TGTGCTAGTGGCCCGGGACAGGGTGACCGTAATGAGCAGTTCTTC
. | TRBJ2-3 | TRBV5-1 | . | CASSLVQGSRTDTQYF | TGCGCCAGCAGCTTGGTACAGGGTTCGCGCACAGATACGCAGTATTTT
. | TRBJ2-3 | TRBV9 | TRBD2 | CASSVGLAGFTSTDTQYF | TGTGCCAGCAGCGTAGGCTTAGCGGGATTCACTAGCACAGATACGCAGTATTTT
. | TRBJ2-2 | TRBV28 | . | CASSLLRDGELFF | TGTGCCAGCAGTTTACTGAGGGACGGGGAGCTGTTTTTT
. | TRBJ2-1 | TRBV15 | TRBD1 | CATSRDRGSYNEQFF | TGTGCCACCAGCAGAGACAGGGGGTCCTACAATGAGCAGTTCTTC
. | TRBJ2-1 | TRBV7-7 | TRBD2 | CASSLGSGRAMNEQFF | TGTGCCAGCAGCTTAGGTAGCGGGAGGGCGATGAATGAGCAGTTCTTC
once | TRBJ2-1 | TRBV5-1 | . | CASSLDGDPSYNEQFF | TGCGCCAGCAGCTTGGACGGGGATCCCTCCTACAATGAGCAGTTCTTC
. | TRBJ2-1 | TRBV5-1 | TRBD2 | CATRGLAGGQNNEQFF | TGCGCCACCCGGGGACTAGCGGGAGGACAAAACAATGAGCAGTTCTTC
. | TRBJ2-5 | TRBV2 | . | CASRMSLGETQYF | TGTGCCAGCAGGATGAGTCTCGGAGAGACCCAGTACTTC
. | TRBJ2-7 | TRBV5-1 | . | CASSLEKEQYF | TGCGCCAGCAGCTTGGAGAAGGAGCAGTACTTC
. | TRBJ2-3 | TRBV7-2 | TRBD2 | CASSLGVSGRDTQYF | TGTGCCAGCAGCTTAGGGGTTAGCGGGAGAGATACGCAGTATTTT
. | TRBJ2-7 | TRBV29-1 | . | CSASISSYEQYF | TGCAGCGCCTCGATCAGTTCCTACGAGCAGTACTTC
. | TRBJ2-7 | TRBV5-1 | TRBD2 | CASSLGPPSGNSLVYEQYF | TGCGCCAGCAGCTTGGGGCCGCCTAGCGGGAACTCCCTTGTCTACGAGCAGTACTTC
. | TRBJ1-4 | TRBV5-1 | . | CASSNPTGTNEKLFF | TGCGCCAGCTCCAACCCTACGGGTACAAATGAAAAACTGTTTTTT
. | TRBJ2-2 | TRBV4-1 | TRBD2 | CASSQPWTSGDTGELFF | TGCGCCAGCAGCCAACCCTGGACTAGCGGCGACACCGGGGAGCTGTTTTTT
. | TRBJ2-1 | TRBV2 | TRBD2 | CASSEAFPGLAADYNEQFF | TGTGCCAGCAGTGAAGCCTTCCCGGGACTAGCGGCCGACTACAATGAGCAGTTCTTC
once | TRBJ1-6 | TRBV6-5 | TRBD1 | CASRRDREGSPLHF | TGTGCCAGCAGACGGGACAGGGAAGGTTCACCCCTCCACTTT
. | TRBJ2-1 | TRBV28 | TRBD2 | CASSQGLAVYNEQFF | TGTGCCAGCAGCCAAGGGCTAGCGGTCTACAATGAGCAGTTCTTC
. | TRBJ1-1 | TRBV27 | . | CASSPHGGGTEAFF | TGTGCCAGCAGTCCGCACGGGGGCGGAACTGAAGCTTTCTTT
. | TRBJ2-1 | TRBV6-4 | TRBD2 | CASSDSRLAGVHEQFF | TGTGCCAGCAGTGACTCGAGGCTAGCGGGAGTCCATGAGCAGTTCTTC
once | TRBJ2-7 | TRBV18 | TRBD1 | CASSSRDRGGEQYF | TGTGCCAGCTCATCCCGGGACAGGGGTGGGGAGCAGTACTTC
. | TRBJ1-2 | TRBV6-6 | TRBD1 | CATRQGEGNYGYTF | TGTGCCACTAGACAGGGGGAAGGTAACTATGGCTACACCTTC
. | TRBJ2-1 | TRBV11-3 | . | CASSLGGRHEQFF | TGTGCCAGCAGCTTAGGGGGACGGCATGAGCAGTTCTTC
. | TRBJ1-1 | TRBV11-1 | . | CASSLASPSGTEAFF | TGTGCCAGCAGCTTAGCATCCCCGAGTGGCACTGAAGCTTTCTTT
. | TRBJ2-1 | TRBV5-1 | TRBD2 | CASSPSGSLDEQFF | TGCGCCAGCAGCCCTAGCGGGAGTCTGGATGAGCAGTTCTTC
. | TRBJ1-1 | TRBV7-9 | TRBD1 | CASSLGDRANTEAFF | TGTGCCAGCAGCTTGGGGGACAGGGCGAACACTGAAGCTTTCTTT
. | TRBJ2-2 | TRBV7-8 | TRBD1 | CASNLNRGPTGELFF | TGTGCCAGCAACTTAAACAGGGGCCCCACCGGGGAGCTGTTTTTT
. | TRBJ2-6 | TRBV15 | . | CATSLDRPSGANVLTF | TGTGCCACCAGCTTAGACAGGCCCTCTGGGGCCAACGTCCTGACTTTC
. | TRBJ2-7 | TRBV28 | TRBD2 | CASSQPSGLSYEQYF | TGTGCCAGCAGTCAACCTAGCGGGCTTAGCTACGAGCAGTACTTC
. | TRBJ2-3 | TRBV18 | . | CASSPGVADSNTQYF | TGTGCCAGCTCACCGGGAGTCGCAGACTCAAATACGCAGTATTTT
once | TRBJ2-3 | TRBV18 | . | CASSPNTDTQYF | TGTGCCAGCTCACCAAACACAGATACGCAGTATTTT
. | TRBJ1-2 | TRBV28 | TRBD1 | CASSPGTGAGYTF | TGTGCCAGCAGCCCCGGGACAGGGGCTGGCTACACCTTC
. | TRBJ2-7 | TRBV28 | . | CASRNTGKKSHEQYF | TGTGCCAGCAGGAATACAGGGAAGAAATCTCACGAGCAGTACTTC
. | TRBJ2-7 | TRBV11-2 | . | CASSLFEGNEQYF | TGTGCCAGCAGCTTATTCGAGGGCAACGAGCAGTACTTC
. | TRBJ2-5 | TRBV28 | . | CASSLYGGQETQYF | TGTGCCAGCAGTTTATACGGAGGGCAAGAGACCCAGTACTTC
. | TRBJ1-2 | TRBV6-6 | TRBD1 | CASSHRDRGLNYGYTF | TGTGCCAGCAGTCACCGGGACAGGGGCCTTAACTATGGCTACACCTTC
. | TRBJ2-2 | TRBV7-8 | TRBD1 | CASSLGRDRANTGELFF | TGTGCCAGCAGCTTAGGGAGGGACAGGGCGAACACCGGGGAGCTGTTTTTT
. | TRBJ2-7 | TRBV28 | TRBD1 | CASSPGQAPYEQYF | TGTGCCAGCAGTCCGGGACAGGCGCCTTACGAGCAGTACTTC
. | TRBJ2-1 | TRBV6-1 | TRBD2 | CASSEGTSGNNEQFF | TGTGCCAGCAGTGAAGGGACTAGCGGAAACAATGAGCAGTTCTTC
once | TRBJ2-2 | TRBV5-1 | TRBD1 | CASSLGTGALNTGELFF | TGCGCCAGCAGCTTAGGGACAGGGGCACTGAACACCGGGGAGCTGTTTTTT
once | TRBJ2-1 | TRBV6-1 | . | CASSGSWGAKNEQFF | TGTGCCAGCAGCGGGTCCTGGGGCGCGAAAAATGAGCAGTTCTTC
. | TRBJ2-2 | TRBV15 | . | CASRGQLNTGELFF | TGTGCCAGTCGGGGGCAGTTGAACACCGGGGAGCTGTTTTTT